The 32 T cell receptor beta chains given below trace back to one sample, sequenced in a study of T cell responses to AZD1222 COVID-19 vaccine. Sequencing used immunoSEQ multiplex PCR; TCRdb keeps in-frame clones, though not all of them. This table holds about 120,000 clones, approximately 88% found once. Sample: peripheral blood, taken on day 0 of AZD1222 vaccination. The receptors derive from an adult in good health.

The chain combines TRBV25-1 with TRBJ1-4, with D unresolved. Per the germline V gene, CDR1 is MGHDK and CDR2 is SYGVNS. The CDR3 has 12 residues. Deletions cut 2 bases from V and 8 bases from J, with 6 bases between. CDR3 region: CASSERREKLFF. The DNA for the CDR3 is TGTGCCAGCAGTGAACGAAGAGAAAAACTGTTTTTT. Full variable domain (missing parts from reference TRBV25-1 and TRBJ1-4): EADIYQTPRYLVIGTGKKITLECSQTMGHDKMYWYQQDPGMELHLIHYSYGVNSTEKGDLSSESTVSRIRTEHFPLTLESARPSHTSQYLCASSERREKLFFGSGTQLSVL.

V is TRBV18 and J is TRBJ1-4, with D possibly being TRBD1 (5 bases). Germline V lookup: CDR1 KGHSH, CDR2 LQKENI. This CDR3 region has 12 residues. V was cut by 4 bases and J by 8 bases, with 8 bases left in between. The CDR3 DNA is TGTGCCAGCTCACAAGGGGCCGAAAAACTGTTTTTT. Protein: CASSQGAEKLFF.

This chain connects TRBV10-2 to TRBJ2-2, with D possibly being TRBD1 (6 bases). The CDR3 runs to 16 residues. Looked up from germline, CDR1 is WSHSY and CDR2 is SAAADI. V lost 6 bases and J 0 bases, leaving 14 bases between the germline ends. The CDR3 nucleotides are TGCGCCAGCAGGGGTGGGGGCGGAACGAACACCGGGGAGCTGTTTTTT. It is translated as CASRGGGGTNTGELFF.

The V call is TRBV9, the J call TRBJ2-1; D is possibly TRBD2 (6 bases). CDR1 and CDR2 (germline): SGDLS, YYNGEE. This CDR3 is built from 20 residues. The V gene lost 3 bases and the J gene lost 0 bases, with 25 bases spanning the gap. As DNA, the CDR3 is TGTGCCAGCAGCGAATTGATTGGGGACTCCCTCGACCCCTCCTACAATGAGCAGTTCTTC. Encoded protein: CASSELIGDSLDPSYNEQFF. Based on the CDR3 plus reference TRBV9 and TRBJ2-1, the full variable domain is DSGVTQTPKHLITATGQRVTLRCSPRSGDLSVYWYQQSLDQGLQFLIQYYNGEERAKGNILERFSAQQFPDLHSELNLSSLELGDSALYFCASSELIGDSLDPSYNEQFFGPGTRLTVL.

J is TRBJ1-1 and V is TRBV7-8; the D gene is possibly TRBD1 (5 bases). Trimming shortened V by 1 base and J by 0 bases, and 12 bases separated the two germline ends. The CDR3 contains 16 residues. The germline V gene encodes CDR1 SGHVS and CDR2 FQNEAQ. This CDR3 reads CASSLGGEGMNTEAFF. The CDR3 DNA reads as TGTGCCAGCAGCTTAGGGGGCGAGGGCATGAACACTGAAGCTTTCTTT.

J is TRBJ1-1 and V is TRBV21-1. TRBV21-1 is marked as a pseudogene. The CDR3 extends over 16 amino acids. CDR3 DNA sequence: TGTGCCAGCAGCCTCCCCGGGGAGGGGGCGCACACTGAAGCTTTCTTT. Translated, it gives CASSLPGEGAHTEAFF.

The genes are TRBV4-3 and TRBJ2-7; the match to TRBD2 covers 8 bases. The V gene's germline CDR1 is LGHNA and CDR2 YSLEER. The CDR3 extends over 18 amino acids. V dropped 0 bases and J dropped 4; count of bases not matched to a gene: 14. The CDR3 DNA follows: TGCGCCAGCAGCCAAGATTGGGGTGGCGGTAGCGGGATATACGAGCAGTACTTC. It yields the protein CASSQDWGGGSGIYEQYF.

This clone was seen a handful of times. The gene calls are TRBV28 and TRBJ2-7; D remains unclear. Germline V CDR1 and CDR2: MDHEN, SYDVKM. This CDR3 is built from 15 residues. The ends were cut back, 7 bases at V and 1 base at J, with 17 bases in the middle. The CDR3 bases are TGTGCCAGCATCCCTAGTACAGAACTATCCTACGAGCAGTACTTC. Encoded protein: CASIPSTELSYEQYF.

In this sample, this clone turned up once. Germline and junction disagree at one end, which may indicate a read error. This chain connects TRBV6-2 or TRBV6-3 to TRBJ1-5; D perhaps matches TRBD1 (6 bases). This CDR3 is built from 15 residues. Germline CDR1 MNHEY, CDR2 SVGEGT. This chain's CDR3 is CASSNSGALNQPQHF. The DNA for the CDR3 is TGTGCCAGCAGTAACTCAGGGGCCCTCAATCAGCCCCAGCATTTT.

The V and J genes are TRBV28 and TRBJ2-7, with 7 bases identical to TRBD1. V lost 6 bases, J lost 4 bases, and 9 bases stayed unmatched. The germline V gene has CDR1 MDHEN and CDR2 SYDVKM. The CDR3 covers 14 residues. For the CDR3, the DNA is TGTGCCAGCAGCCGGGACAGTGGGCCTTACGAGCAGTACTTC. This encodes CASSRDSGPYEQYF.

The gene calls are TRBV7-3 and TRBJ2-7, with TRBD2 identical over 10 bases. The CDR3 totals 16 residues. J was trimmed by 2 bases and V by 8 bases; bases with no gene match: 12. Germline V lookup: CDR1 SGHTA, CDR2 FQGTGA. CDR3: CASPTPTSGLTYEQYF. CDR3 in DNA: TGTGCCAGCCCAACCCCGACTAGCGGGCTAACCTACGAGCAGTACTTC.

The rearrangement uses TRBV24-1 and TRBJ2-3, with a possible D match to TRBD2 (6 bases). Germline lookup yields CDR1 KGHDR and CDR2 SFDVKD. The CDR3 consists of 17 residues. Trimming took off 1 base at V and 2 bases at J, with 15 bases between the two ends. The CDR3 spells CATSDLGAGGDTDTQYF. CDR3 sequence (DNA): TGTGCCACCAGTGATTTAGGGGCTGGCGGGGACACAGATACGCAGTATTTT.

The V and J genes are TRBV29-1 and TRBJ2-3; the D is unclear. Trimming removed 0 bases at V and 2 bases at J, with 9 bases between. The CDR3 sequence is 14 residues long. Germline V gene sequence: CDR1 SQVTM, CDR2 ANQGSEA. The CDR3 is CSVEDRRITDTQYF. In DNA form, the CDR3 reads TGCAGCGTTGAAGACCGGCGGATCACAGATACGCAGTATTTT.

The chain is built from TRBV13 and TRBJ2-7; TRBD2 matches at 9 bases. Germline values: CDR1 PRHDT, CDR2 FYEKMQ (reference sequence). V trimming: 5 bases; J trimming: 2 bases; junction bases outside the gene matches: 13. The CDR3 has 17 residues. CDR3 residues: CASSLPPLAGPPYEQYF. CDR3 DNA: TGTGCCAGCAGCCTGCCCCCCCTAGCGGGACCCCCCTACGAGCAGTACTTC.

V gene TRBV27 combines with J gene TRBJ1-4; 9 bases align to TRBD1. This CDR3 is 13 amino acids long. In germline, CDR1 is MNHEY, CDR2 SMNVEV (reference sequence). Trimming at V came to 3 bases and at J to 10 bases, leaving 3 bases not matched to a gene. The CDR3 DNA is TGTGCCAGCAGTTTTGACAGGGGGGGAAAACTGTTTTTT. Residues: CASSFDRGGKLFF.

The chain couples TRBV2 to TRBJ1-1, with a weak D call TRBD1 (5 bases). Germline V gene data show CDR1 as SNHLY and CDR2 as FYNNEI. Trimming removed 2 bases from V and 5 bases from J, with 12 bases in between. This CDR3 is built from 14 residues. CDR3 amino acids: CASSESGGPTEAFF. CDR3 sequence (DNA): TGTGCCAGCAGTGAAAGCGGGGGACCGACTGAAGCTTTCTTT.

V is TRBV2 and J is TRBJ2-3; no clear D gene. Trimming removed 2 bases from V and 0 bases from J, with 6 bases in between. Germline V gene lookup returns CDR1 SNHLY and CDR2 FYNNEI. This CDR3 is built from 14 residues. CDR3 bases: TGTGCCAGCAGTGAACTGCTTAGCACAGATACGCAGTATTTT. It is translated as CASSELLSTDTQYF.

This clone came up a few times. The V gene is TRBV5-4, the J gene TRBJ1-5; D is ambiguous. Per the germline V gene, CDR1 is SGHNT and CDR2 is YYREEE (reference sequence). Trimming removed 2 bases from V and 9 bases from J, with 9 bases in between. The CDR3 totals 12 residues. The CDR3 protein is CASSFPPGPQHF. The CDR3 DNA is TGTGCCAGCAGCTTCCCTCCCGGGCCCCAGCATTTT.

The genes are TRBV4-3 and TRBJ2-1; D is perhaps TRBD2 (5 bases). The CDR3 sequence is 14 residues long. With 5 bases removed from V and 8 bases from J, the gap between germline ends came to 16 bases. Germline V lookup: CDR1 LGHNA, CDR2 YSLEER. The CDR3 sequence: CASSTRPSGDEQFF. The CDR3 DNA reads as TGCGCCAGCAGCACCCGACCCTCCGGGGATGAGCAGTTCTTC.

The chain couples TRBV10-3 to TRBJ2-7; 10 nucleotides match TRBD2. Germline CDR1 reads ENHRY; CDR2 reads SYGVKD. The CDR3 covers 15 residues. V dropped 6 bases and J dropped 4; count of bases not matched to a gene: 9. The CDR3 here is CAIRGASGRTYEQYF. The CDR3 nucleotides read TGTGCCATCAGAGGAGCTAGCGGGAGAACTTACGAGCAGTACTTC.

The chain employs TRBV28 and TRBJ2-7; 9 bases are a match to TRBD2. The trim removed 6 bases at V and 2 bases at J, leaving 5 bases unmatched. Germline lookup yields CDR1 MDHEN and CDR2 SYDVKM. This CDR3 is 14 amino acids long. CDR3 bases: TGTGCCAGCAGCAAAGGACTAGCGCCCTACGAGCAGTACTTC. Protein product: CASSKGLAPYEQYF.

The chain couples TRBV28 to TRBJ2-3; 14 bases fit TRBD2. There are 17 residues in the CDR3. Germline V gene data show CDR1 as MDHEN and CDR2 as SYDVKM. J gave up 0 bases and V 3 bases, and 2 bases lay outside the gene matches. The DNA of the CDR3 is TGTGCCAGCAGTTTTGGGACTAGCGGGAGAAGCACAGATACGCAGTATTTT. Protein: CASSFGTSGRSTDTQYF.

This chain connects TRBV6-5 to TRBJ2-7, with 8 positions matching TRBD2. CDR3 length equals 15 residues. The germline gives CDR1 MNHEY, CDR2 SVGAGI. Trimming removed 5 bases from V and 4 bases from J; junction bases left unmatched: 10. CDR3 amino acids: CASSPPGLGRYEQYF. The CDR3 DNA is TGTGCCAGCAGTCCGCCGGGACTAGGGCGTTACGAGCAGTACTTC.

This chain joins TRBV4-3 and TRBJ1-2; D call uncertain. Germline-derived CDR1 and CDR2 are LGHNA and YSLEER. The V gene lost 0 bases and the J gene lost 8 bases, with 19 bases spanning the gap. There are 16 residues in the CDR3. CDR3 bases: TGCGCCAGCAGCCAAGAAGGCTGGGAGATTACGGGAGGCTACACCTTC. This encodes CASSQEGWEITGGYTF.

This sequence joins TRBV11-2 and TRBJ2-7; D not resolved. The CDR3 has 15 amino acids. V was shortened by 4 bases and J by 2 bases, with 15 bases between the two germline ends. Germline CDR1 and CDR2: SGHAT and FQNNGV. The CDR3 DNA follows: TGTGCCAGCAGCTCCGACCTCCCTCACCCCTACGAGCAGTACTTC. As protein: CASSSDLPHPYEQYF.

CDR3 protein: CASSPSHYEQYF. The CDR3 nucleotides read TGTGCCAGCAGCCCGAGTCACTACGAGCAGTACTTC. The chain links TRBV3-1 (or the pseudogene TRBV3-2) to TRBJ2-7; no clear D. Germline CDR1 and CDR2: LGHDT and YNNKEL (reference sequence). CDR3 length equals 12 residues. With 4 bases removed from V and 3 bases from J, the gap between germline ends came to 7 bases.

The genes are TRBV27 and TRBJ2-1; 7 bases line up with TRBD1. There are 15 residues in the CDR3. The V and J ends lost 5 bases and 0 bases, in that order; junction bases with no gene match: 4. CDR1 is MNHEY, CDR2 SMNVEV, per germline (reference sequence). The CDR3 DNA is TGTGCCAGCAGTCTGACAGGGAGCTCCTACAATGAGCAGTTCTTC. It translates to CASSLTGSSYNEQFF.

The chain carries TRBV19 and TRBJ1-2, with D possibly matching TRBD1 (6 bases). Trimming shortened V by 6 bases and J by 7 bases, and 15 bases separated the two germline ends. Germline CDR1 LNHDA, CDR2 SQIVND (reference sequence). The CDR3 covers 13 residues. CDR3 sequence: CASRGTGKSGYTF. CDR3 bases: TGTGCCAGTAGGGGAACAGGGAAGTCTGGCTACACCTTC. Filled out from reference TRBV19 and TRBJ1-2, the complete variable domain reads DGGITQSPKYLFRKEGQNVTLSCEQNLNHDAMYWYRQDPGQGLRLIYYSQIVNDFQKGDIAEGYSVSREKKESFPLTVTSAQKNPTAFYLCASRGTGKSGYTFGSGTRLTVV.

The V call is TRBV6-1, the J call TRBJ1-5, with 7 nucleotides matching TRBD1. V was clipped by 1 base and J by 10 bases; unmatched bases: 10. The V gene's germline CDR1 is MNHNS and CDR2 SASEGT. The CDR3 spans 15 residues. The CDR3 nucleotides are TGTGCCAGCAGTGAAGTCGTACAGGGGCGGGATCCCCAGCATTTT. Translation gives CASSEVVQGRDPQHF.

This chain uses TRBV28 with TRBJ1-2; TRBD1 matches at 9 bases. The germline CDR1 and CDR2 sequences are MDHEN and SYDVKM. V trimming: 3 bases; J trimming: 2 bases; junction bases outside the gene matches: 4. The CDR3 consists of 15 residues. CDR3: CASSFDRGENYGYTF. The DNA for the CDR3 is TGTGCCAGCAGTTTCGACAGGGGGGAAAACTATGGCTACACCTTC.

The rearrangement uses TRBV11-3 and TRBJ1-2; D is ambiguous. V was trimmed by 3 bases and J by 8 bases, leaving 13 bases between them. Germline V gives CDR1 SGHNT, CDR2 YENEEA. The CDR3 loop spans 13 amino acids. The CDR3 is CASSLVDSWGYTF. Here the CDR3 DNA reads TGTGCCAGCAGCTTGGTGGACTCCTGGGGCTACACCTTC.

This clone has a single count. The rearrangement joins TRBV29-1 to TRBJ2-7; tentatively, D is TRBD2 (7 bases). The CDR3 length is 14 residues. Between the trimmed V and J ends, which lost 1 base and 2 bases, there was a span of 12 bases. CDR1 and CDR2 (germline): SQVTM, ANQGSEA. CDR3 sequence (DNA): TGCAGCGTTGAAGTAGGGGGGGGACCCTACGAGCAGTACTTC. It yields the protein CSVEVGGGPYEQYF.